The 20 T cell receptor beta chains below all came from one sample that was sequenced in a study of cytomegalovirus exposure and HLA in healthy donors. The PCR contained 60 Vbeta and 13 Jbeta primers. Data came from immunoSEQ multiplex PCR; TCRdb stores just in-frame clones and leaves some out. This table holds 100,000 to 150,000 clones. Sequences were obtained from PBMCs. The source is a woman aged 40 to 50 in good health and CMV-seropositive.

The chain links TRBV30 to TRBJ1-3, with D possibly being TRBD1 (6 bases). The CDR3 covers 13 residues. V shed 5 bases and J shed 6 bases, with 14 bases lying between them. Looked up from germline, CDR1 is GTSNPN and CDR2 is SVGIG (reference sequence). CDR3 amino acids: CAWGKGGANTIYF. CDR3 bases: TGTGCCTGGGGAAAAGGGGGGGCAAACACCATATATTTT.

The CDR3 sequence is CASSERGTVSGANVLTF. DNA of the CDR3: TGTGCCAGCAGTGAAAGAGGGACAGTCTCTGGGGCCAACGTCCTGACTTTC. The chain recombines TRBV6-1 with TRBJ2-6, with 7 bases matching TRBD1. J was trimmed by 0 bases and V by 2 bases; bases with no gene match: 4. This CDR3 is built from 17 residues. Germline V gene data show CDR1 as MNHNS and CDR2 as SASEGT.

The rearrangement links TRBV10-3 to TRBJ2-1, with TRBD1 matching over 8 bases. The CDR3 has 15 amino acids. Germline CDR1 ENHRY, CDR2 SYGVKD. V shed 11 bases, J shed 3 bases, and the junction held 12 bases outside the gene matches. CDR3 DNA: TGTGCCGCCACGGACGGGACAGGTGACTACAATGAGCAGTTCTTC. Encoded protein: CAATDGTGDYNEQFF.

V and J are TRBV7-9 and TRBJ2-1, with TRBD1 as a possible D gene (6 bases). The germline CDR1 and CDR2 sequences are SEHNR and FQNEAQ (reference sequence). Trimming pared 1 base from V and 8 bases from J, leaving 18 bases between. The CDR3 is 16 residues long. The CDR3 reads CASSLGAGAGLHEQFF. The CDR3 region has the DNA TGTGCCAGCAGCTTAGGGGCAGGGGCTGGCCTACATGAGCAGTTCTTC. The full variable domain, in which reference TRBV7-9 and TRBJ2-1 provide the parts outside the CDR3, is DTGVSQNPRHKITKRGQNVTFRCDPISEHNRLYWYRQTLGQGPEFLTYFQNEAQLEKSRLLSDRFSAERPKGSFSTLEIQRTEQGDSAMYLCASSLGAGAGLHEQFFGPGTRLTVL.

The chain links TRBV5-1 to TRBJ2-7; 8 nucleotides match TRBD1. The CDR3 runs to 15 residues. Germline assignment: CDR1 SGHRS and CDR2 YFSETQ. V trimming: 2 bases; J trimming: 7 bases; junction bases outside the gene matches: 11. CDR3 loop: CASSLFETGAREQYF. Written as DNA, the CDR3 is TGCGCCAGCAGCTTATTCGAGACAGGGGCGCGGGAGCAGTACTTC.

V gene TRBV5-1 combines with J gene TRBJ2-5, with D tentatively TRBD2 (5 bases). The DNA end favors TRBJ2-7, so the J call may be wrong. This CDR3 is built from 13 residues. Germline V lookup: CDR1 SGHRS, CDR2 YFSETQ. Written as DNA, the CDR3 is TGCGCCAGCGGCAGCGGTGACTCCTACGAGCAGTACTTC. Residues: CASGSGDSYEQYF.

V usage is TRBV25-1 and J usage is TRBJ2-5; the match to TRBD2 covers 9 bases. The junction had 14 bases not matched to a gene; V was cut back by 1 base and J by 11 bases. This CDR3 comprises 16 residues. The germline CDR1 and CDR2 sequences are MGHDK and SYGVNS. As DNA, the CDR3 is TGTGCCAGCAGTGAATCCATAATAGCGGGAGTTGGGGAGCAGTACTTC. Translation gives CASSESIIAGVGEQYF.

The chain is built from TRBV5-1 and TRBJ1-3, with a possible D match to TRBD1 (6 bases). The CDR3 runs to 12 residues. Between the trimmed V and J ends, which lost 3 bases and 8 bases, there was a span of 9 bases. CDR1 and CDR2 from the germline V gene are SGHRS and YFSETQ. The CDR3 loop is CASSSTGHTIYF. The CDR3 nucleotides are TGCGCCAGCAGCTCGACAGGCCACACCATATATTTT. Using reference TRBV5-1 and TRBJ1-3 for the parts outside the CDR3, the full variable domain is KAGVTQTPRYLIKTRGQQVTLSCSPISGHRSVSWYQQTPGQGLQFLFEYFSETQRNKGNFPGRFSGRQFSNSRSEMNVSTLELGDSALYLCASSSTGHTIYFGEGSWLTVV.

This rearrangement joins TRBV30 to TRBJ1-4; no reliable D call. Trimming left V 0 bases short and J 11 bases short, with 16 bases between. Germline values: CDR1 GTSNPN, CDR2 SVGIG (reference sequence). The CDR3 contains 14 residues. The CDR3 loop is CAWSVQSRSGKLFF. Written as DNA, the CDR3 is TGTGCCTGGAGTGTACAAAGTCGGAGCGGGAAACTGTTTTTT.

The chain joins TRBV4-1 to TRBJ2-7, with 9 nucleotides matching TRBD2. V lost 0 bases to trimming and J lost 6 bases; unmatched junction nucleotides: 9. The CDR3 totals 16 residues. The germline CDR1 and CDR2 sequences are MGHRA and YSYEKL. This CDR3 reads CASSQESPSGNFEQYF. In DNA form, the CDR3 reads TGCGCCAGCAGCCAAGAATCCCCTAGCGGGAACTTCGAGCAGTACTTC.

This sequence joins TRBV27 and TRBJ1-1; maybe TRBD1 (6 bases). Trimming left V 0 bases short and J 2 bases short, with 10 bases between. The CDR3 runs 15 residues. Per the germline V gene, CDR1 is MNHEY and CDR2 is SMNVEV (reference sequence). CDR3 region: CASSLSVRGNTEAFF. As DNA, the CDR3 is TGTGCCAGCAGTTTATCGGTCAGGGGAAACACTGAAGCTTTCTTT.

The chain recombines TRBV11-3 with TRBJ2-1; a possible D gene is TRBD2 (5 bases). This CDR3 is built from 14 residues. Germline assignment: CDR1 SGHNT and CDR2 YENEEA. The V end lost 0 bases, the J end lost 8 bases, and 11 bases lay between the germline ends. This chain's CDR3 is CASSLDPARDEQFF. DNA for the CDR3: TGTGCCAGCAGCTTAGATCCAGCGCGGGATGAGCAGTTCTTC. Supplemented by reference TRBV11-3 and TRBJ2-1, the full variable domain reads EAGVVQSPRYKIIEKKQPVAFWCNPISGHNTLYWYLQNLGQGPELLIRYENEEAVDDSQLPKDRFSAERLKGVDSTLKIQPAELGDSAVYLCASSLDPARDEQFFGPGTRLTVL.

V and J are TRBV28 and TRBJ1-1; D may be TRBD1 (6 bases). V lost 8 bases and J 1 base, leaving 14 bases between the germline ends. Per the germline V gene, CDR1 is MDHEN and CDR2 is SYDVKM. The CDR3 consists of 14 residues. CDR3 protein: CASGGGRGNTEAFF. For the CDR3, the DNA is TGTGCCAGCGGGGGGGGCCGGGGGAACACTGAAGCTTTCTTT.

The V call is TRBV7-3, the J call TRBJ2-5; TRBD2 aligns across 9 bases. Trimming at V came to 0 bases and at J to 4 bases, leaving 3 bases not matched to a gene. Looked up from germline, CDR1 is SGHTA and CDR2 is FQGTGA. The CDR3 runs 15 residues. The CDR3 nucleotides are TGTGCCAGCAGCTTAACTAGCGGGAGCGGAGAGACCCAGTACTTC. Its translation is CASSLTSGSGETQYF.

This chain joins TRBV7-9 and TRBJ2-3, with 9 nucleotides matching TRBD2. V lost 1 base, J lost 6 bases, and 5 bases stayed unmatched. CDR1 and CDR2 from the germline V gene are SEHNR and FQNEAQ (reference sequence). This CDR3 comprises 15 residues. The CDR3 reads CASSLGLAGIDTQYF. Here the CDR3 DNA reads TGTGCCAGCAGCTTAGGGCTAGCGGGAATCGATACGCAGTATTTT. The variable domain in full, completed from reference TRBV7-9 and TRBJ2-3, reads DTGVSQNPRHKITKRGQNVTFRCDPISEHNRLYWYRQTLGQGPEFLTYFQNEAQLEKSRLLSDRFSAERPKGSFSTLEIQRTEQGDSAMYLCASSLGLAGIDTQYFGPGTRLTVL.

The J gene is TRBJ1-1, the V gene TRBV5-1; D call uncertain. Trimming removed 4 bases from V and 0 bases from J, with 7 bases in between. Germline V gene lookup returns CDR1 SGHRS and CDR2 YFSETQ. The CDR3 consists of 13 residues. CDR3 protein: CASSLRLNTEAFF. CDR3 nucleotide sequence: TGCGCCAGCAGCCTCCGGTTGAACACTGAAGCTTTCTTT.

The gene calls are TRBV28 and TRBJ2-7; 7 bases align to TRBD1. This CDR3 is built from 17 residues. V shed 4 bases, J shed 0 bases, and the junction held 12 bases outside the gene matches. Germline V lookup: CDR1 MDHEN, CDR2 SYDVKM. CDR3 residues: CASSYDRVQGSSYEQYF. The CDR3 nucleotides read TGTGCCAGCAGTTACGACAGGGTGCAGGGGAGCTCCTACGAGCAGTACTTC.

V usage is TRBV28 and J usage is TRBJ1-4; 9 bases match TRBD1. V gave up 1 base and J gave up 3 bases; unmatched junction bases: 3. Germline CDR1 MDHEN, CDR2 SYDVKM. This CDR3 has 16 residues. The CDR3 region is CASSLSGTGPNEKLFF. CDR3 DNA: TGTGCCAGCAGTTTATCAGGGACAGGGCCTAATGAAAAACTGTTTTTT.

This chain uses TRBV11-3 with TRBJ2-3; 10 nucleotides match TRBD1. Looked up from germline, CDR1 is SGHNT and CDR2 is YENEEA. The J segment lost 4 bases and the V segment lost 1 base, leaving 5 bases of the junction unmatched. This CDR3 contains 16 residues. CDR3 protein: CASSLGDRGASDTQYF. The CDR3 nucleotides read TGTGCCAGCAGCTTAGGGGACAGGGGAGCTTCAGATACGCAGTATTTT.

The chain recombines TRBV6-1 with TRBJ1-2; TRBD1 matches 8 bases. The CDR3 length is 12 residues. The germline V gene encodes CDR1 MNHNS and CDR2 SASEGT. V was pared by 8 bases and J by 3 bases, with 2 bases of the junction left unmatched. The CDR3 bases are TGTGCCAGCGGACAGGGAGACTATGGCTACACCTTC. Amino acid sequence: CASGQGDYGYTF.